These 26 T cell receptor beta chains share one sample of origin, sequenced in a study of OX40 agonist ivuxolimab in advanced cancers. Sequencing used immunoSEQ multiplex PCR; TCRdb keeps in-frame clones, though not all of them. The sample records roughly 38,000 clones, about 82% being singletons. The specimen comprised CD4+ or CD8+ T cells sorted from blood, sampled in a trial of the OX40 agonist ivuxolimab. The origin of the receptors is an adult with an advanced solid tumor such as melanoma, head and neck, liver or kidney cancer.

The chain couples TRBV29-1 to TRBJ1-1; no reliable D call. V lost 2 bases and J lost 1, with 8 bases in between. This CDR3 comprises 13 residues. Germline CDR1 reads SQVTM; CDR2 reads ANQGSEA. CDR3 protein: CSVELYSNTEAFF. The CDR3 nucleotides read TGCAGCGTTGAATTATACTCGAACACTGAAGCTTTCTTT.

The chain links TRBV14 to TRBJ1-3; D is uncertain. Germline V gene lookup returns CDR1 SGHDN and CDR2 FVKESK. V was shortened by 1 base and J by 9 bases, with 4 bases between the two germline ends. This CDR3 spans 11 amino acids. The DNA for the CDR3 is TGTGCCAGCAGCCAAGGTATCACCATATATTTT. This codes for CASSQGITIYF.

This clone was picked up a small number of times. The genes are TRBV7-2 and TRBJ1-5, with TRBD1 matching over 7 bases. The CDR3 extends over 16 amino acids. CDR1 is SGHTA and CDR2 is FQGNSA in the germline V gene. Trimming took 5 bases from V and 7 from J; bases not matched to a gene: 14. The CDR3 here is CASSLVGGRQGQPQHF. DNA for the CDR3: TGTGCCAGCAGCCTTGTGGGGGGCCGACAGGGCCAGCCCCAGCATTTT.

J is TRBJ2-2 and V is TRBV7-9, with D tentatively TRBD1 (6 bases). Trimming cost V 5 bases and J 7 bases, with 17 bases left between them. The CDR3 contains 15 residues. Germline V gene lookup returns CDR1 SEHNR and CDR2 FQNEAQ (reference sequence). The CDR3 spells CASSPRTVNLGELFF. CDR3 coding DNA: TGTGCCAGCAGCCCCCGGACAGTCAATCTCGGGGAGCTGTTTTTT.

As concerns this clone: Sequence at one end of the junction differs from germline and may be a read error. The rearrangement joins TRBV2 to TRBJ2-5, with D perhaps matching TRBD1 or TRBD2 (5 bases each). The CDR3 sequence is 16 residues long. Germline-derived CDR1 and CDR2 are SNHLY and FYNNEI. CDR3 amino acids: CASSEALVWDQETQYF. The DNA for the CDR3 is TGTGCCAGCAGTGAAGCGCTTGTCTGGGACCAGGAGACCCAGTACTTC.

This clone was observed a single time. CDR3 in amino acids: CASSILPGLPNYGYTF. The CDR3 DNA follows: TGTGCCAGTAGTATCTTACCAGGGCTACCAAACTATGGCTACACCTTC. This chain joins TRBV19 and TRBJ1-2, with D perhaps matching TRBD1 (5 bases). From germline, CDR1 is LNHDA and CDR2 SQIVND (reference sequence). Deletions cut 3 bases from V and 2 bases from J, with 16 bases between. This CDR3 is 16 amino acids long.

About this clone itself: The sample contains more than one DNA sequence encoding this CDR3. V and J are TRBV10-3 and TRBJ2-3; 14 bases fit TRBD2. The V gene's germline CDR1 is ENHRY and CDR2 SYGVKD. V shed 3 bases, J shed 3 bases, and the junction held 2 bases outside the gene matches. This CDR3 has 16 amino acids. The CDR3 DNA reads TGTGCCATCAGTGAAGGACTAGCGGGAGGAACAGATACGCAGTATTTT. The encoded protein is CAISEGLAGGTDTQYF.

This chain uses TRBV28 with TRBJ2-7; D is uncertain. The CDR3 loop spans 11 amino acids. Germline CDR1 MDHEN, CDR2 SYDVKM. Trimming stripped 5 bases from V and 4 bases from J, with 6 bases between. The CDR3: CASSRVYEQYF. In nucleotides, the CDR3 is TGTGCCAGCAGTCGAGTGTACGAGCAGTACTTC. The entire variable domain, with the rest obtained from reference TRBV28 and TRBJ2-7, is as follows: DVKVTQSSRYLVKRTGEKVFLECVQDMDHENMFWYRQDPGLGLRLIYFSYDVKMKEKGDIPEGYSVSREKKERFSLILESASTNQTSMYLCASSRVYEQYFGPGTRLTVT.

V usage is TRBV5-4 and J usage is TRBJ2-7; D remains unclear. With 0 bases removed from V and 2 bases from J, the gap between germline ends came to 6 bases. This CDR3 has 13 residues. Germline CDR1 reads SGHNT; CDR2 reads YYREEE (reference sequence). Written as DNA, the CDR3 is TGTGCCAGCAGCTTGGGCAAAACCTACGAGCAGTACTTC. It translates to CASSLGKTYEQYF.

Here the CDR3 reads CASSLVNAAGDRYEQYF. CDR3 sequence (DNA): TGTGCCAGCAGCTTGGTCAATGCAGCGGGAGATAGGTACGAGCAGTACTTC. V is TRBV11-2 and J is TRBJ2-7, with 8 positions matching TRBD2. Germline V gene lookup returns CDR1 SGHAT and CDR2 FQNNGV. The V segment lost 3 bases and the J segment 4 bases; nucleotides outside the gene matches: 14. The CDR3 contains 17 residues.

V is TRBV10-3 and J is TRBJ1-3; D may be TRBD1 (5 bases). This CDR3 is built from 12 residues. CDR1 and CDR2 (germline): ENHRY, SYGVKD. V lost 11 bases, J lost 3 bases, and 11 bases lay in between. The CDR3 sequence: CASLGGGNTIYF. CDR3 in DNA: TGTGCCTCCCTTGGGGGTGGAAACACCATATATTTT.

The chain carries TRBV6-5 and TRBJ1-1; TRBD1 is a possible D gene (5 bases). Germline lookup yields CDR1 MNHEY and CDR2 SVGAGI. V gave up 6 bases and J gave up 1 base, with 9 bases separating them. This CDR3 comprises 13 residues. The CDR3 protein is CASRKRGNTEAFF. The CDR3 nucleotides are TGTGCCAGCAGAAAAAGGGGGAACACTGAAGCTTTCTTT.

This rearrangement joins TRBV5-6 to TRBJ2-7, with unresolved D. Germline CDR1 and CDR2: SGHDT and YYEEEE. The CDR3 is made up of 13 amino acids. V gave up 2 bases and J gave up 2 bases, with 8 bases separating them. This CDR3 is CASSFRQTYEQYF. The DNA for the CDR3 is TGTGCCAGCAGCTTTAGACAAACCTACGAGCAGTACTTC. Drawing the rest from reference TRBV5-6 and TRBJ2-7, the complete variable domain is DAGVTQSPTHLIKTRGQQVTLRCSPKSGHDTVSWYQQALGQGPQFIFQYYEEEERQRGNFPDRFSGHQFPNYSSELNVNALLLGDSALYLCASSFRQTYEQYFGPGTRLTVT.

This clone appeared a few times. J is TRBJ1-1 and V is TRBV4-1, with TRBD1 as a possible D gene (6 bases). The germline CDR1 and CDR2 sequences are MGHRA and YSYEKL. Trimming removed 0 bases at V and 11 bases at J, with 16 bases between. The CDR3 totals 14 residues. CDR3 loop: CASSQDGGAQNAFF. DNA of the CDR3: TGCGCCAGCAGCCAAGATGGGGGGGCGCAAAATGCTTTCTTT.

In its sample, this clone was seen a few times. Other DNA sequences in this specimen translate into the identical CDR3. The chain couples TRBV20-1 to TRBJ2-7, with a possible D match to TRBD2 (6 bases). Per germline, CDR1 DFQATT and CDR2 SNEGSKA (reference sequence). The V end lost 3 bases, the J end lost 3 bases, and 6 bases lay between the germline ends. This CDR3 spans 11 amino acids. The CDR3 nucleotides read TGCAGTGCTAGCGGGAGCTACGAGCAGTACTTC. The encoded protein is CSASGSYEQYF.

CDR3 loop: CATRESRETQYF. CDR3 coding DNA: TGTGCCACCCGGGAGTCCCGGGAGACCCAGTACTTC. The V and J genes are TRBV6-6 and TRBJ2-5; D possibly corresponds to TRBD2 (6 bases). The CDR3 is 12 residues long. V was cut by 10 bases and J by 5 bases, with 14 bases left in between. The germline CDR1 and CDR2 sequences are MNHNY and SVGAGI (reference sequence).

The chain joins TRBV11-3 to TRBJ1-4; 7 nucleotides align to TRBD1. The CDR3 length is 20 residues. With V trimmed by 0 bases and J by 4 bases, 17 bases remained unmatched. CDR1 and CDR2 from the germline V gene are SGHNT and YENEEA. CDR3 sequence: CASSLEDWRDSEDFNEKLFF. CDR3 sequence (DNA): TGTGCCAGCAGCTTAGAAGATTGGCGGGACAGCGAGGATTTTAATGAAAAACTGTTTTTT.

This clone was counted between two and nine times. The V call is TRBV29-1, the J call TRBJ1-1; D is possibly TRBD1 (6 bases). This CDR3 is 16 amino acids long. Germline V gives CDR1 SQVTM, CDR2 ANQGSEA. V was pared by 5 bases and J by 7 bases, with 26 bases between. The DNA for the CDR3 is TGCAGCGTTATCCCCCAGCAGTGGGGGCTTAAAGGTGAAGCTTTCTTT. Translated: CSVIPQQWGLKGEAFF.

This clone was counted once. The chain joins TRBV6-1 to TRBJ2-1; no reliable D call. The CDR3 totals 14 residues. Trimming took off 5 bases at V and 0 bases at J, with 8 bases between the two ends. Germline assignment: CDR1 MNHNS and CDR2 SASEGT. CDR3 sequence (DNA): TGTGCCAGCAGTCACGAGAGCTCCTACAATGAGCAGTTCTTC. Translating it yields CASSHESSYNEQFF.

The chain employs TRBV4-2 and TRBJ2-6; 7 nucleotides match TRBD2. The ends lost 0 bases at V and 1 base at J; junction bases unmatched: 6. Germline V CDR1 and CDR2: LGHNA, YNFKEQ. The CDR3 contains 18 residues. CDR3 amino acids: CASSQEAHGGSGANVLTF. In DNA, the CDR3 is TGTGCCAGCAGCCAAGAGGCTCACGGGGGGTCTGGGGCCAACGTCCTGACTTTC.

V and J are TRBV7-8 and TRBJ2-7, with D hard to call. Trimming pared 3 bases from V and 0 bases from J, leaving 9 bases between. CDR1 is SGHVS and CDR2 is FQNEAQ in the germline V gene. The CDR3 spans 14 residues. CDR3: CASSFGTLSYEQYF. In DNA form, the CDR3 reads TGTGCCAGCAGCTTTGGCACCCTCTCCTACGAGCAGTACTTC.

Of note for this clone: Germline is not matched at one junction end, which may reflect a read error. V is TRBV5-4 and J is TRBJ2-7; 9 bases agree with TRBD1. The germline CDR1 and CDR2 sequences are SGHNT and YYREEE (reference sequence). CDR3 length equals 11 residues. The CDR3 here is CASSGRDRVVF. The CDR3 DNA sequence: TGTGCCAGCAGCGGCCGGGACAGGGTTGTTTTC.

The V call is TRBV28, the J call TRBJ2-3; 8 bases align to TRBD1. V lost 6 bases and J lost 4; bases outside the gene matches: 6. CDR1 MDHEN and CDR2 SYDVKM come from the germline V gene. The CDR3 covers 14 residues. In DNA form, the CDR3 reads TGTGCCAGCAGACGGCTACAGGGGGCAGATACGCAGTATTTT. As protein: CASRRLQGADTQYF.

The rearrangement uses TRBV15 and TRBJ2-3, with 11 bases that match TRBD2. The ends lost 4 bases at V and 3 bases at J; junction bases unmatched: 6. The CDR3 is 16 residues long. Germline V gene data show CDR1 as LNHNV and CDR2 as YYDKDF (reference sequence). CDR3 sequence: CATSKTSGSHTDTQYF. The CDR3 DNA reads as TGTGCCACCAGCAAAACTAGCGGGAGTCATACAGATACGCAGTATTTT.

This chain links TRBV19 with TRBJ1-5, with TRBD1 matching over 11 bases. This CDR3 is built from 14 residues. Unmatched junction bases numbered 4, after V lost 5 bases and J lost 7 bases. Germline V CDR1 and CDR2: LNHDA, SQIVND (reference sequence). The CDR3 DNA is TGTGCCAGTAGTGACCGGGACAGGGGGCAGCCCCAGCATTTT. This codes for CASSDRDRGQPQHF.

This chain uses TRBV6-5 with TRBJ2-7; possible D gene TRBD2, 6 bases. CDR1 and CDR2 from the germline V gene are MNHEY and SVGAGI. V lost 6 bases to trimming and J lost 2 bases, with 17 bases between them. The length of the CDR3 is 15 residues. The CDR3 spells CASRHRDLTTYEQYF. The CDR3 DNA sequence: TGTGCCAGCAGGCACCGGGACTTAACTACCTACGAGCAGTACTTC.